This T cell receptor (beta chain) originates from a study of shared clonotypes between healthy human individuals (dated by TCRdb to 2019 to 2021). As for the study more broadly: The cohort comprised a couple of women and three men aged 18 to 49 years. The study deeply sequenced blood TCR repertoires of several healthy adults to estimate repertoire size and the extent of clonotype sharing between individuals. To increase sequencing depth and limit assay-specific biases, different laboratories used diverse techniques to prepare libraries and sequence TCR repertoires. For each donor, CD4 naive and CD4 memory were each run on three plates, CD8 naive on two plates, and CD8 memory on one plate. Each donor's leukapheresis produced roughly between roughly 0.9 and 8.9 billion PBMCs.

Inclusive of the bounding cysteine and phenylalanine, the CDR3 is 15 residues long. The only DNA kept is the CDR3, 45 bases in frame from the first base. Relative to germline, V is 5 bases shorter and J is 7 bases shorter, with 15 bases between their ends. From the germline V gene (reference sequence), CDR1 is LNHDA and CDR2 is SQIVND. Using the deep immunoSEQ assay, TCR CDR3 regions were amplified from genomic DNA by multiplex PCR. Extracted genomic DNA from each cell subset was spread evenly across all wells of several immunoSEQ 96-well plates, with each plate serving as a replicate. For sorted subsets, approximately 190 ng of genomic DNA, equivalent to tens of thousands of T cell genomes, went into each replicate PCR. Purified libraries were measured with a Qubit 3.0 fluorometer, size-checked on a Bioanalyzer 2100, and measured again with the KAPA Library Quantification kit. Each immunoSEQ 96-well plate was sequenced on its own single-read 150-cycle Illumina NextSeq 550 flow cell. In the authors' own workflow: Because only junctional sequences without quality scores were contained in the immunoSEQ output, filtering matching that applied to full-length reads could not be performed. To assign V/J genes and CDR3, sequences were annotated using PyIR, a Python wrapper for IgBLAST v1.9, with IMGT germline references. Any read was removed if the V/J assignment was weak (E-value above 1e-6), the CDR3 was missing, or the read contained stop codons, out-of-frame junctions, or ambiguous translated residues. V3J clonotypes were defined as sequences sharing the same inferred V gene, J gene, and CDR3 amino acid sequence. Percentage overlap between repertoires was calculated by dividing the number of shared unique clonotypes by the size of the smaller repertoire. Repertoire richness was assessed with RTK rarefaction, the Chao1 estimator, and Recon v2.1 estimates of unobserved clonotypes. OLGA was used to compute generation probabilities for all TCRbeta clonotypes that the gDNA method yielded from a handful of donors. In its TCRdb copy, this immuneACCESS table keeps in-frame sequences only and misses some clones. Where compared with another copy, unresolved V genes explain less than half of these, and the others have no known cause. The DNA was the basis for D and trimming; V, J and clone size are from that table. This sample gives 2 million or so clones in total; 85% to 95% of them show up just once. The top ten clones comprise 0.13% of the sample.

Healthy HIV-negative adults with no recently reported acute infections or vaccinations were included as donors. Only Caucasian adults living in Nashville, Tennessee, USA were represented among the donors. CD4+ T cells were enriched by magnetic negative selection; naive cells were then positively selected on CD45RA, and the negative fraction formed the memory subset. Blood was collected by leukapheresis, and PBMCs were isolated by Ficoll-Histopaque density gradient centrifugation and then cryopreserved in liquid nitrogen vapor phase. Analytical flow cytometry was used to check the purity and quantity of each magnetically sorted T cell population. Genomic DNA was isolated from each sorted fraction and quantified by UV absorbance on a Nanodrop 2000c. Study-level results and caveats: Because the study included only a small number of donors, the genetic and exposure-history diversity represented was limited. Pairwise subsampling indicated that sequencing depth was expected to affect the degree of clonotype sharing among donors. Naive subsets generally had larger estimated clonotype richness than memory subsets did. When several donors were compared, the shared fraction of clonotypes was about 5% for naive CD4, less than 4% for naive CD8, 2.3% for memory CD4, and 0.4% for memory CD8. Compared with non-shared clonotypes, clonotypes shared by all four sorted-subset donors had higher generation probabilities. Sampling was restricted to blood, and TCR repertoires in tissues likely differ from the TCR repertoires found in blood. Even with the large sequencing depth, rarefaction of the sorted-subset datasets indicated that sequencing was incomplete.

The sample holds a few counts of this clone. Its antigen is still unknown. Per-base qualities were not stored, and no clone one base away is much larger. This sequence originates from a man aged 18 to 30 in good health. The sequence joins TRBV19 to TRBJ1-6; the D gene is perhaps TRBD1, from 6 matching bases. Sequencing used naive CD4+ T cells sorted from blood. Sample cell subset or site, as interpreted from the label and publication: CD45RA+ positively selected. The sequenced DNA: TGTGCCAGTAGTTCCCTACAGGGATCAAATTCACCCCTCCACTTT. This gives the protein CASSSLQGSNSPLHF.